A single sample gave rise to the 12 T cell receptor beta chains below, sequenced in a study of Ad26.COV2.S vaccination and SARS-CoV-2 variants. Method: immunoSEQ multiplex PCR; TCRdb's copy keeps in-frame clones and lacks some. The sample lists 300,000 to 500,000 clones; 75% to 90% were seen once. As for treatment: some 19 received Ad26.COV2.S at low or high dose, single or two shots; about five received placebo; per-sample allocation not given. Material that was analyzed had been drawn on day 63 after the first vaccine or placebo injection. The sequenced sample was peripheral blood, obtained in a trial of Ad26.COV2.S vaccine versus placebo. The receptors derive from a person aged 18-65 years who received the Ad26.COV2.S COVID-19 vaccine or a placebo.

The chain recombines TRBV5-6 with TRBJ1-2; D remains ambiguous. Germline CDR1 SGHDT, CDR2 YYEEEE. This CDR3 contains 14 residues. The V end was cut by 0 bases, the J end by 4 bases, with 10 bases between. CDR3 region: CASSLGPDSYGYTF. CDR3 sequence (DNA): TGTGCCAGCAGCTTGGGTCCCGATTCCTATGGCTACACCTTC. Supplemented by reference TRBV5-6 and TRBJ1-2, the full variable domain reads DAGVTQSPTHLIKTRGQQVTLRCSPKSGHDTVSWYQQALGQGPQFIFQYYEEEERQRGNFPDRFSGHQFPNYSSELNVNALLLGDSALYLCASSLGPDSYGYTFGSGTRLTVV.

V and J are TRBV6-2 or TRBV6-3 and TRBJ1-6; 7 nucleotides line up with TRBD1. With V trimmed by 4 bases and J by 9 bases, 12 bases remained unmatched. Germline V gene lookup returns CDR1 MNHEY and CDR2 SVGEGT. The CDR3 has 16 amino acids. The CDR3 loop reads CASSSPLRGIISPLHF. The CDR3, as DNA: TGTGCCAGCAGTTCACCACTCAGGGGGATTATTTCACCCCTCCACTTT.

CDR3 DNA sequence: TGTGCCAGCAGCTTAGTTTGGCAGACCTCAGCCAAAAACATTCAGTACTTC. This encodes CASSLVWQTSAKNIQYF. This chain joins TRBV7-9 and TRBJ2-4; D uncertain. CDR1 SEHNR and CDR2 FQNEAQ come from the germline V gene (reference sequence). Trimming pared 1 base from V and 0 bases from J, leaving 13 bases between. This CDR3 spans 17 amino acids.

The chain couples TRBV27 to TRBJ2-7; TRBD1 matches at 7 bases. Trimming at V came to 6 bases and at J to 4 bases, leaving 6 bases not matched to a gene. The CDR3 runs to 13 residues. Germline V gene data show CDR1 as MNHEY and CDR2 as SMNVEV (reference sequence). The CDR3 loop is CASSSRQGYEQYF. The CDR3 region has the DNA TGTGCCAGCAGCTCCAGACAGGGTTACGAGCAGTACTTC.

The genes are TRBV20-1 and TRBJ2-2; 9 positions agree with TRBD2. Germline V gene sequence: CDR1 DFQATT, CDR2 SNEGSKA (reference sequence). The CDR3 is made up of 16 amino acids. The trim removed 3 bases at V and 1 base at J, leaving 6 bases unmatched. The CDR3 bases are TGCAGTGCTAGTTCGTCGACTAGCGGGAACACCGGGGAGCTGTTTTTT. It yields the protein CSASSSTSGNTGELFF.

The chain combines TRBV19 with TRBJ1-3, with 11 nucleotides matching TRBD1. The CDR3 spans 18 residues. V was clipped by 7 bases and J by 0 bases; unmatched bases: 11. Germline CDR1 and CDR2: LNHDA and SQIVND (reference sequence). The CDR3 DNA reads TGTGCCAGTATAAGAACCGGGACAGGGGGAATCTCTGGAAACACCATATATTTT. It codes for CASIRTGTGGISGNTIYF.

This clone was detected a few times. V gene TRBV5-4 combines with J gene TRBJ1-6, with a weak D call TRBD1 (5 bases). CDR3 length: 15 amino acids. V was pared by 2 bases and J by 8 bases, with 14 bases between. Looked up from germline, CDR1 is SGHNT and CDR2 is YYREEE (reference sequence). The CDR3 sequence is CASSFSRAGDSPLHF. The CDR3, as DNA: TGTGCCAGCAGCTTTTCCAGGGCAGGCGATTCACCCCTCCACTTT.

Only one count was recorded for this clone. The chain has TRBV6-5 and TRBJ2-2, with no clear D. Germline CDR1 is MNHEY and CDR2 is SVGAGI. Trimming took off 4 bases at V and 2 bases at J, with 14 bases between the two ends. CDR3 size: 16 residues. This CDR3 is CASSSRILPNTGELFF. Written as DNA, the CDR3 is TGTGCCAGCAGTTCCCGCATTCTACCTAACACCGGGGAGCTGTTTTTT.

This clone was observed a handful of times. V and J are TRBV6-1 and TRBJ1-1; D ambiguous. Trimming took 1 base from V and 3 from J, leaving 18 bases between them. This CDR3 region has 17 residues. Germline lookup yields CDR1 MNHNS and CDR2 SASEGT. CDR3 residues: CASSEVSGYLGDTEAFF. The CDR3 nucleotides read TGTGCCAGCAGTGAAGTGTCAGGTTACCTTGGGGACACTGAAGCTTTCTTT.

V is TRBV7-9 and J is TRBJ1-1; 7 positions agree with TRBD1. CDR1 is SEHNR, CDR2 FQNEAQ, per germline (reference sequence). With V trimmed by 4 bases and J by 5 bases, 7 bases remained unmatched. The CDR3 is 14 residues long. In DNA, the CDR3 is TGTGCCAGCAGCTGGCAGGGGGGGCCGACTGAAGCTTTCTTT. This sequence encodes CASSWQGGPTEAFF.

The DNA of the CDR3 is TGTGCCAGCAGTTTTCCCTGGCAGAGGAGCGAAAAACTGTTTTTT. Residues: CASSFPWQRSEKLFF. J is TRBJ1-4 and V is TRBV28; D call uncertain. Trimming took off 3 bases at V and 8 bases at J, with 16 bases between the two ends. The CDR3 sequence is 15 residues long. Germline V lookup: CDR1 MDHEN, CDR2 SYDVKM.

A single count supports this clone. This sequence joins TRBV3-1 (or the pseudogene TRBV3-2) and TRBJ1-5; 7 bases fit TRBD1. The germline V gene encodes CDR1 LGHDT and CDR2 YNNKEL (reference sequence). The CDR3 covers 15 residues. With V trimmed by 4 bases and J by 5 bases, 8 bases remained unmatched. DNA of the CDR3: TGTGCCAGCAGCCCCAGCCGGGACAGATATCAGCCCCAGCATTTT. It specifies CASSPSRDRYQPQHF.